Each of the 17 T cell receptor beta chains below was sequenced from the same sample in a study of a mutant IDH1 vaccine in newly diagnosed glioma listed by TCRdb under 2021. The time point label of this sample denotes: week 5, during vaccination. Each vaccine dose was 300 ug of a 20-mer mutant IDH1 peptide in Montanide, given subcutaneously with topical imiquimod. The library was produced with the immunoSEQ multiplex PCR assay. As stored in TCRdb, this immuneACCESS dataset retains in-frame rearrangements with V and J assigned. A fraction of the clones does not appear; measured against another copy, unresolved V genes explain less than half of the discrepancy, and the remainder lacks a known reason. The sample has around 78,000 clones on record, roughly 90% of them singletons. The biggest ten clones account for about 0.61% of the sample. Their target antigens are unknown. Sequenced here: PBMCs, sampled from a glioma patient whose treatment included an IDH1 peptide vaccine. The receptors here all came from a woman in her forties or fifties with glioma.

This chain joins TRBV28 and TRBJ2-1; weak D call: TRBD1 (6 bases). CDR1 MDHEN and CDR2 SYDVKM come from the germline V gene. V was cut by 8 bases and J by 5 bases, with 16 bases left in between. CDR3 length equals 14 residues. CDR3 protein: CASASQGWNNEQFF. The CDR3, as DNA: TGTGCCAGCGCTTCCCAGGGGTGGAACAATGAGCAGTTCTTC.

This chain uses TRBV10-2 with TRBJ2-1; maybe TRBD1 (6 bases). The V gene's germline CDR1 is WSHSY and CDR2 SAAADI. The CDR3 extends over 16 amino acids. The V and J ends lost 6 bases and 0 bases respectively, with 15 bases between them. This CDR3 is CASSTARDTSYNEQFF. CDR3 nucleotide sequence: TGCGCCAGCAGCACGGCCCGGGACACCTCCTACAATGAGCAGTTCTTC.

CDR3 sequence: CASTPGETGELFF. DNA for the CDR3: TGTGCCAGCACCCCAGGGGAAACCGGGGAGCTGTTTTTT. The V gene is TRBV13, the J gene TRBJ2-2; possible D gene TRBD1, 6 bases. Trimming took off 7 bases at V and 5 bases at J, with 11 bases between the two ends. The CDR3 runs to 13 residues. CDR1 and CDR2 from the germline V gene are PRHDT and FYEKMQ (reference sequence).

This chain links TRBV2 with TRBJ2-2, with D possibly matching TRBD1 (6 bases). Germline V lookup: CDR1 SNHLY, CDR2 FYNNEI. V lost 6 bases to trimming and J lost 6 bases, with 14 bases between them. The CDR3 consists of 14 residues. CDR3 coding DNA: TGTGCCAGCAGATGGGACACAGACGCCGGGGAGCTGTTTTTT. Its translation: CASRWDTDAGELFF.

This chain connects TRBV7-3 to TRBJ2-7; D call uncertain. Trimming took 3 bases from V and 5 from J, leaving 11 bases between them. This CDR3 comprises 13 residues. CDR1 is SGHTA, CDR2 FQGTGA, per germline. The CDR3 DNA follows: TGTGCCAGCAGCTTTAGAAAGGGCCACGAGCAGTACTTC. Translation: CASSFRKGHEQYF.

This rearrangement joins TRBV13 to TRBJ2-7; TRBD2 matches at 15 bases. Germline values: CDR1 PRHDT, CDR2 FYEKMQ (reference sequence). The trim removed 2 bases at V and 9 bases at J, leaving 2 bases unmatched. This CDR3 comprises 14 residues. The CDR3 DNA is TGTGCCAGCAGCTTAACGGGACTAGCGGGAGGGCAGTACTTC. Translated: CASSLTGLAGGQYF.

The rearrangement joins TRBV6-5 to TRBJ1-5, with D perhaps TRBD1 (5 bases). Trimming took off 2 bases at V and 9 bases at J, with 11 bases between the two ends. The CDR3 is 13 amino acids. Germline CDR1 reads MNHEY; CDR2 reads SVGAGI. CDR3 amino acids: CASSYDRSRPQHF. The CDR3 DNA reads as TGTGCCAGCAGTTACGACAGATCAAGGCCCCAGCATTTT.

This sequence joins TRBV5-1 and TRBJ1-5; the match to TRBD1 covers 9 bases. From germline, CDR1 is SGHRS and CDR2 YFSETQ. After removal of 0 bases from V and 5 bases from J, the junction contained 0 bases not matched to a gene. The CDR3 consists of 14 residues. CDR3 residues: CASSLGQGDQPQHF. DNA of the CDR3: TGCGCCAGCAGCTTGGGACAGGGGGATCAGCCCCAGCATTTT.

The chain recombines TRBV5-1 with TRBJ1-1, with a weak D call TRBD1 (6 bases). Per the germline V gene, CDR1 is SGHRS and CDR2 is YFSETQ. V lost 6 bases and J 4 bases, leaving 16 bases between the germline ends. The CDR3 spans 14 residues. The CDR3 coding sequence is TGCGCCAGCACCCCATGGGGGGCTATCACTGAAGCTTTCTTT. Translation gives CASTPWGAITEAFF.

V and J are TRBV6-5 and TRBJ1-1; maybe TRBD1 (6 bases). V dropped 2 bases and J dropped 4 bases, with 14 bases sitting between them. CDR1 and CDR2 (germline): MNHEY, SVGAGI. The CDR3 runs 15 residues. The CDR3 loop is CASSYPTGQFTEAFF. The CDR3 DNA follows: TGTGCCAGCAGTTACCCTACCGGACAGTTCACTGAAGCTTTCTTT.

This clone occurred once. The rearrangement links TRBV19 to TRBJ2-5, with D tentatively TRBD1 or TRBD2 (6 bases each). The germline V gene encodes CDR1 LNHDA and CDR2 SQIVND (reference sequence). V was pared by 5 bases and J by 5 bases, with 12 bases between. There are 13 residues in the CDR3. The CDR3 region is CASSQTGRETQYF. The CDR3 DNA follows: TGTGCCAGTAGTCAAACAGGGAGGGAGACCCAGTACTTC.

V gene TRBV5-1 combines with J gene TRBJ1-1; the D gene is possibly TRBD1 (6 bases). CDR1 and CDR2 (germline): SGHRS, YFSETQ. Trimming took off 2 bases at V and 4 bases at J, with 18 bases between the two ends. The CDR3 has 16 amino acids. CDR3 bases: TGCGCCAGCAGCTTCATCCCGGGGGGCGTGGGCACTGAAGCTTTCTTT. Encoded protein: CASSFIPGGVGTEAFF.

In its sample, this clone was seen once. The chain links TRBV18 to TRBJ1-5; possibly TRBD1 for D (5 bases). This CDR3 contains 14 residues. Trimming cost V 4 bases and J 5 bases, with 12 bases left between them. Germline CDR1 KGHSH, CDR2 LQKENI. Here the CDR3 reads CASSLGGGDQPQHF. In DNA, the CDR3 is TGTGCCAGCTCACTGGGGGGAGGGGATCAGCCCCAGCATTTT.

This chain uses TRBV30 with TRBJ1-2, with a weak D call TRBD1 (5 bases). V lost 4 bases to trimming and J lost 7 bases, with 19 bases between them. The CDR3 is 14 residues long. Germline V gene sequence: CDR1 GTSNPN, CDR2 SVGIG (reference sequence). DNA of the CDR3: TGTGCCTGGAAAGTTACAGGTGGTGGAGGTGGCTACACCTTC. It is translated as CAWKVTGGGGGYTF.

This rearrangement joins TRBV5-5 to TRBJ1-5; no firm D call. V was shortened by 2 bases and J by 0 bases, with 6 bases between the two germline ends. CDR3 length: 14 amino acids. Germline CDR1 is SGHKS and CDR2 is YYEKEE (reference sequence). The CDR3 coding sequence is TGTGCCAGCAGCTTTCAGGTTAGCAATCAGCCCCAGCATTTT. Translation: CASSFQVSNQPQHF.

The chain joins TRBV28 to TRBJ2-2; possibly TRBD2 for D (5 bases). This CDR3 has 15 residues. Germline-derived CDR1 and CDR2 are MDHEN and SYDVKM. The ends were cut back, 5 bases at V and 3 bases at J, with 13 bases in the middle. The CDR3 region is CASSPNDGDTGELFF. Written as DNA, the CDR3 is TGTGCCAGCAGTCCCAATGACGGGGACACCGGGGAGCTGTTTTTT.

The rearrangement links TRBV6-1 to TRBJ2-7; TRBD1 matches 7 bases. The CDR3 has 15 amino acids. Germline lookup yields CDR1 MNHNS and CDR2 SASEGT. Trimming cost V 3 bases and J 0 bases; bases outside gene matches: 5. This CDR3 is CASSERDSSSYEQYF. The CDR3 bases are TGTGCCAGCAGTGAGAGGGACAGTTCCTCCTACGAGCAGTACTTC.